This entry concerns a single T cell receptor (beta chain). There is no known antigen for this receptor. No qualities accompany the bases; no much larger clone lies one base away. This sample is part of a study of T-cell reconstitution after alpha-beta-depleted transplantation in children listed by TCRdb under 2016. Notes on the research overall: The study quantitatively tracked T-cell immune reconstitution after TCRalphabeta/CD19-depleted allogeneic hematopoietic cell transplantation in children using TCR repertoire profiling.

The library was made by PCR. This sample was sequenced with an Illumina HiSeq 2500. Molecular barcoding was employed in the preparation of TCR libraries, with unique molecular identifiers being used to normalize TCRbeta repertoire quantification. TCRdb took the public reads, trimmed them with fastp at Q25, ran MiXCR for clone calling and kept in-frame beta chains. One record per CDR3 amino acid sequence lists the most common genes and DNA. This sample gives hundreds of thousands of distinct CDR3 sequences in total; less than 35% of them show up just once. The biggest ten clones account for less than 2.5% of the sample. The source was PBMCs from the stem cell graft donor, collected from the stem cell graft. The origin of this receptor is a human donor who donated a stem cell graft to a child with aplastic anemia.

The CDR3 has the sequence CSATGTGTSTNEKLFF. In nucleotide form, the sequence is TGCAGTGCTACCGGGACAGGGACTTCAACTAATGAAAAACTGTTTTTT. Here the chain combines TRBV20-1 and TRBJ1-4; 9 nucleotides in the junction match TRBD1. From V the trimming removes 4 bases and from J it removes 0 bases, while the gene matches leave 6 bases of the junction unaccounted for. The CDR3 holds 16 amino acids from the cysteine to the phenylalanine. The sequence is cut down to CDR3 DNA, 48 bases in frame from base 1. The germline V gene (reference sequence) gives CDR1 as DFQATT and CDR2 as SNEGSKA.